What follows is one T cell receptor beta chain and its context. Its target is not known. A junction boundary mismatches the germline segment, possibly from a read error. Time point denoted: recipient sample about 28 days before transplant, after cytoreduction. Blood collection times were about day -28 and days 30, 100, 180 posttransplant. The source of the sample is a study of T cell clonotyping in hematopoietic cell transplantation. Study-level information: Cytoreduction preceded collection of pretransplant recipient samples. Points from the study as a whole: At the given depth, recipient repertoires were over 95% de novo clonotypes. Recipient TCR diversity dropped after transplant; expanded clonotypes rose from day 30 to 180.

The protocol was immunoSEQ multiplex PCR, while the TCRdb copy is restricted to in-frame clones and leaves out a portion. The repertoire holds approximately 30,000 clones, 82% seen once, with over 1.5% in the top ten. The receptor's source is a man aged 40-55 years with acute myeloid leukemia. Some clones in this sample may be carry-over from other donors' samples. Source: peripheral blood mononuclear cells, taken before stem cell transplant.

The CDR3 is CASSLSGGAILETQYF. CDR3 coding DNA: TGTGCTAGCAGCCTAAGCGGGGGGGCCATTCTAGAGACCCAGTACTTC. The chain carries TRBV7-7 and TRBJ2-5, with 10 bases identical to TRBD2. Germline values: CDR1 SSHAT, CDR2 FNYEAQ (reference sequence). The length of the CDR3 is 16 residues.